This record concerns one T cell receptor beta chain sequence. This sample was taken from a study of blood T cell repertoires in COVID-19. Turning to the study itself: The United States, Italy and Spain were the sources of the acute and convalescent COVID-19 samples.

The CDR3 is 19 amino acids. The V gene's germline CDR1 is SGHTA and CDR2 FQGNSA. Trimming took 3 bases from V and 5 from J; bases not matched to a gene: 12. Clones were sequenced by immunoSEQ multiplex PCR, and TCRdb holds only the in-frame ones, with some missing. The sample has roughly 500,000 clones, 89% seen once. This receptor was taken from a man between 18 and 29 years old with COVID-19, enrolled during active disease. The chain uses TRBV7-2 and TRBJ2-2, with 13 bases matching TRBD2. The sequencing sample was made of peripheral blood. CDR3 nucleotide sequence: TGTGCCAGCAGCTTCCGACGGACTAGCGGGGGCCCAATGACCGGGGAGCTGTTTTTT. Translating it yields CASSFRRTSGGPMTGELFF.